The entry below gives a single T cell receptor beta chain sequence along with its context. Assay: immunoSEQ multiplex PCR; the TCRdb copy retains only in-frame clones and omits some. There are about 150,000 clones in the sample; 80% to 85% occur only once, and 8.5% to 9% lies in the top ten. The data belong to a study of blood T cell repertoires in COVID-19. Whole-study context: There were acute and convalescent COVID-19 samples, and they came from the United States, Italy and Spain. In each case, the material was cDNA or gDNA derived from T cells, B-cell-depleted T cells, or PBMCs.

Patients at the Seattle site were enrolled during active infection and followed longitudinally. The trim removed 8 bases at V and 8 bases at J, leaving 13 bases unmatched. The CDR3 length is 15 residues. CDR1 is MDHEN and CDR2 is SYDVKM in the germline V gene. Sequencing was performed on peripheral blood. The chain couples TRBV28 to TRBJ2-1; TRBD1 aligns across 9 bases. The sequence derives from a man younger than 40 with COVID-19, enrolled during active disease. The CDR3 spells CASAEAGQGTDEQFF. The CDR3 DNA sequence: TGTGCCAGCGCCGAGGCGGGACAGGGTACGGATGAGCAGTTCTTC.